A selection of T cell receptor beta chains follows, all from one sample in a study of T cell responses to AZD1222 COVID-19 vaccine. Using immunoSEQ multiplex PCR, the repertoire was profiled, and TCRdb retains in-frame clones only, with some absent. The sample lists about 94,000 clones, around 84% seen once, with roughly 5% in the top ten. Specimen: peripheral blood, collected 28 days after the second AZD1222 dose. The receptors come from an adult who received the AZD1222 COVID-19 vaccine. Both conserved end residues are part of each CDR3. D genes are given only for firm matches. The size field is filled for only some rows; it gives once, few, many or a size class.

>-|TRBJ2-3|-|TRBV7-2
TGTGCCAGCAGCTTACGGTCGACGGGGAGCACAGATACGCAGTATTTT
CASSLRSTGSTDTQYF
>-|TRBJ2-1|TRBD2|TRBV5-1
TGCGCCAGCAGCACGGGGACTAGCCAGTCGGGGCAGTTCTTC
CASSTGTSQSGQFF
>-|TRBJ1-4|-|TRBV7-8
TGTGCCAGCAGCTTGGTGGATAATGAAAAACTGTTTTTT
CASSLVDNEKLFF
>-|TRBJ2-3|TRBD2|TRBV20-1
TGCAGTGCTAGTGGGGTTTGGGGGACAGGGCGACTAGCGGGGGTGAAAGATACGCAGTATTTT
CSASGVWGTGRLAGVKDTQYF
>-|TRBJ2-3|TRBD1|TRBV19
TGTGCCAGTAGAAAGGACAGGGCCACAGATACGCAGTATTTT
CASRKDRATDTQYF
>-|TRBJ2-6|-|TRBV15
TGTGCCACCAGCAGAAAGGTCCTTAGCTCTGGGGCCAACGTCCTGACTTTC
CATSRKVLSSGANVLTF
>-|TRBJ1-5|-|TRBV27
TGTGCCAGCAGTTTTGCGGGGGACAATCAGCCCCAGCATTTT
CASSFAGDNQPQHF
>-|TRBJ1-1|-|TRBV5-1
TGCGCCAGCAGCTCCGGACTGCCACCCTCCACTGAAGCTTTCTTT
CASSSGLPPSTEAFF
>-|TRBJ2-7|-|TRBV6-6
TGTGCCAGCAGTGCGCGCAACGAGCAGTACTTC
CASSARNEQYF
>once|TRBJ2-5|TRBD1|TRBV24-1
TGTGCCACCAGTGAAAGGGACAGGGTTAAAGAGACCCAGTACTTC
CATSERDRVKETQYF
>-|TRBJ2-7|-|TRBV6-4
TGTGCCGGGGTAGGGAGGAGCTACGAGCAGTACTTC
CAGVGRSYEQYF
>-|TRBJ1-5|-|TRBV27
TGTGCCAGCAGTTTAGTGGTGGGACAGCCCCAGCATTTT
CASSLVVGQPQHF
>-|TRBJ2-4|-|TRBV11-2
TGTGCCAGCAGCTTAGCCGGAGGCACCCTAACGAAAAACATTCAGTACTTC
CASSLAGGTLTKNIQYF
>-|TRBJ2-1|TRBD2|TRBV2
TGTGCCAGCAGTTTAAGGACTAGCGTCGATGAGCAGTTCTTC
CASSLRTSVDEQFF
>-|TRBJ2-3|-|TRBV7-2
TGTGCCAGCAGCTCCGAACACACAGATACGCAGTATTTT
CASSSEHTDTQYF
>once|TRBJ2-1|-|TRBV3-1/TRBV3-2
TGTGCCAGCAGCCAAGAAAATTGGTCCCCGCGGGGATCATACAATGAGCAGTTCTTC
CASSQENWSPRGSYNEQFF
>-|TRBJ1-3|-|TRBV10-2
TGCGCCAGCAGTTCTGGAAACACCATATATTTT
CASSSGNTIYF
>once|TRBJ1-1|-|TRBV18
TGTGCCAGCTCACCTGTAGGGGCCATGAACACTGAAGCTTTCTTT
CASSPVGAMNTEAFF
>-|TRBJ1-1|-|TRBV20-1
TGCAGTGCTAGTAAGTGGGGGAACACTGAAGCTTTCTTT
CSASKWGNTEAFF
>-|TRBJ2-7|TRBD2|TRBV18
TGTGCCAGCTCACGGCTAGCGGATAGCTCCTACGAGCAGTACTTC
CASSRLADSSYEQYF
>-|TRBJ2-5|TRBD1|TRBV6-5
TGTGCCAGCAGTTACCTAGGACAGGGGGAGTACTTC
CASSYLGQGEYF
>-|TRBJ2-1|-|TRBV4-3
TGCGCCAGCAGCCAAGACTCCCTACCCTACAATGAGCAGTTCTTC
CASSQDSLPYNEQFF